What follows is one T cell receptor beta chain and its context. The entry originates in a study of STAT5B mutations in CD4+ large granular lymphocyte leukemia. V was pared by 4 bases and J by 8 bases, with 10 bases of the junction left unmatched. The CDR3 totals 15 residues. The germline CDR1 and CDR2 sequences are SGHDT and YYEEEE. Only in-frame clones appear in the TCRdb table, and some are missing; sequencing was by immunoSEQ multiplex PCR. In the table there are over 25,000 clones, over 80% of which are singletons. Sequencing was done on a sample of CD4+ T cells from blood buffy coats. The sequence was collected from a human donor in good health. This sequence joins TRBV5-6 and TRBJ1-4; TRBD1 matches at 8 bases. The CDR3 bases are TGTGCCAGCAGCGGAACGACAGGGGCAGGCGAAAAACTGTTTTTT. This codes for CASSGTTGAGEKLFF.